This T cell receptor (beta chain) is drawn from a study of T cells after posttransplantation cyclophosphamide. Study-wide results and caveats: Donor CD8+ memory clones often dominated recipient blood repertoires at later times. Skin or GI-infiltrating T cells shared few TRB sequences with blood. After PTCy, TRB diversity resembled that of CNI/methotrexate controls.

This related bone marrow graft donor gave peripheral blood on the day of marrow donation. This clone was counted many times. Its antigen remains unknown. Clones were read by immunoSEQ multiplex PCR, and TCRdb kept only the in-frame ones, dropping some. This record lists 30,000 to 45,000 clones, none seen once only, and the top ten clones contain around 1.2%. This TCR derives from a girl aged 10-17 years in good health, CMV-negative, and a related stem cell transplant donor. Material for sequencing was PBMCs.

The CDR3 reads CATSSPNPDRGLPNEKLFF. DNA of the CDR3: TGTGCCACCAGCAGTCCGAATCCGGACAGGGGGTTGCCTAATGAAAAACTGTTTTTT. J is TRBJ1-4 and V is TRBV15; 10 positions agree with TRBD1. There are 19 residues in the CDR3. Germline CDR1 reads LNHNV; CDR2 reads YYDKDF (reference sequence). V shed 3 bases and J 3 bases; nucleotides not matched to a gene: 13.